This TCR beta chain appears in the sequencing data of a study of chemoradiotherapy in HPV16-positive cancers. At the level of the study: Candidate HPV-specific clones and shared TCR motifs came from a couple of HPV16-positive patients.

Assay used: immunoSEQ multiplex PCR; TCRdb lists only in-frame clones, some missing. The data contain some 4,500 clones, 60% to 85% of them singletons. V gave up 5 bases and J gave up 1 base, with 15 bases separating them. The CDR3 spans 15 residues. Germline V lookup: CDR1 SEHNR, CDR2 FQNEAQ (reference sequence). The source material was tumor tissue, sampled from a patient who underwent chemoradiotherapy. The genes are TRBV7-9 and TRBJ2-7; D gene uncertain. This clonotype originated in a human donor with HPV-associated anogenital cancer. The DNA for the CDR3 is TGTGCCAGCAGCGCCGTTATCACCCTTTCCTACGAGCAGTACTTC. This gives the protein CASSAVITLSYEQYF.